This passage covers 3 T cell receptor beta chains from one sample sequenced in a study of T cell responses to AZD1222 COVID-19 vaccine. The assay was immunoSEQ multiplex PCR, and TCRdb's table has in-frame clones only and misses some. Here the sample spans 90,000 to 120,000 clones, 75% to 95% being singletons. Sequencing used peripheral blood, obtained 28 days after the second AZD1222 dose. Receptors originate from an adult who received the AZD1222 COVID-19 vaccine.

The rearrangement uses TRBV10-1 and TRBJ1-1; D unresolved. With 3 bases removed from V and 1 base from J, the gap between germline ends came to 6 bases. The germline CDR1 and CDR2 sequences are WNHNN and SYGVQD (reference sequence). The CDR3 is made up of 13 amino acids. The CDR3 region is CASSDNRNTEAFF. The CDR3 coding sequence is TGCGCCAGCAGTGATAACAGGAACACTGAAGCTTTCTTT.

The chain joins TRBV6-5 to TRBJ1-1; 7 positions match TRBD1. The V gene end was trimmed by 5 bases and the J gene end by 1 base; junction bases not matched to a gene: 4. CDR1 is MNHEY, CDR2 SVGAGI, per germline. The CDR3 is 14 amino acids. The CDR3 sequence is CASSRRTGNTEAFF. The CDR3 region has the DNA TGTGCCAGCAGTAGACGGACAGGGAACACTGAAGCTTTCTTT.

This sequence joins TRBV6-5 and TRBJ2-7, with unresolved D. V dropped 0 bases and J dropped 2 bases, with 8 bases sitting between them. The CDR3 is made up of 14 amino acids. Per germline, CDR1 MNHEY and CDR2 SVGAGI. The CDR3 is CASSYSGSTYEQYF. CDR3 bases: TGTGCCAGCAGTTACTCAGGCAGCACCTACGAGCAGTACTTC.